One and the same sample provided the 19 T cell receptor beta chains below, sequenced in a study of cytomegalovirus exposure and HLA in healthy donors (dated by TCRdb to about 2017). The library came from the immunoSEQ multiplex PCR assay. A mixture of 60 forward primers for TCR Vbeta segments and 13 reverse primers for TCR Jbeta segments was used in the multiplex PCR. What TCRdb holds here is the immuneACCESS table cut down to in-frame rearrangements. Part of the clones is not present; checked against another copy, under half of the missing clones reflect an unresolved V gene, and the others are unexplained. Across this sample there are under 200,000 clones, with approximately 78% seen only once. The top ten constitute approximately 3.1% of the sample. Sequences were obtained from PBMCs. The receptors shown here come from a woman between 40 and 50 years old in good health and CMV-seronegative.

This clone was detected once. The chain has TRBV19 and TRBJ1-2; D not certain. V gave up 9 bases and J gave up 4 bases, with 12 bases separating them. The CDR3 runs to 12 residues. CDR1 and CDR2 from the germline V gene are LNHDA and SQIVND (reference sequence). The CDR3 nucleotides read TGTGCCAGCGGTACATCGGGCTATGGCTACACCTTC. This codes for CASGTSGYGYTF.

Only one count was recorded for this clone. The chain has TRBV2 and TRBJ1-1, with 7 positions matching TRBD1. Unmatched junction bases numbered 12, after V lost 11 bases and J lost 0 bases. Germline V gene data show CDR1 as SNHLY and CDR2 as FYNNEI. The CDR3 sequence is 15 residues long. The CDR3 loop is CAGGTENLLNTEAFF. CDR3 nucleotides: TGTGCCGGCGGGACAGAGAACCTTTTGAACACTGAAGCTTTCTTT.

V and J are TRBV7-3 and TRBJ2-7; the match to TRBD1 covers 8 bases. Germline lookup yields CDR1 SGHTA and CDR2 FQGTGA. There are 14 residues in the CDR3. V dropped 3 bases and J dropped 6; count of bases not matched to a gene: 7. The CDR3 region is CASSFRDRWSEQYF. The CDR3 nucleotides read TGTGCCAGCAGCTTCCGGGACAGGTGGAGCGAGCAGTACTTC.

This clone appeared once. The V gene is TRBV5-8, the J gene TRBJ1-4; tentative D call: TRBD1 (5 bases). In germline, CDR1 is SGHTS, CDR2 YDEGEE. Trimming took 2 bases from V and 1 from J, leaving 6 bases between them. CDR3 length: 14 amino acids. CDR3 residues: CASSFGQTNEKLFF. CDR3 sequence (DNA): TGTGCCAGCAGCTTTGGACAAACTAATGAAAAACTGTTTTTT.

V usage is TRBV4-1 and J usage is TRBJ2-5; 9 nucleotides agree with TRBD1. CDR1 and CDR2 from the germline V gene are MGHRA and YSYEKL. CDR3 length equals 15 residues. Germline trimming cut 4 bases from V and 7 bases from J; bases unmatched to any gene: 10. CDR3 bases: TGCGCCAGCAGCCGAACCACAGGGGGCTACTGGACCCAGTACTTC. Translating it yields CASSRTTGGYWTQYF.

This clone has just a few counts. J is TRBJ2-1 and V is TRBV11-2, with D possibly TRBD1 on 5 matching bases. The V end was cut by 4 bases, the J end by 5 bases, with 21 bases between. Germline V gene sequence: CDR1 SGHAT, CDR2 FQNNGV. This CDR3 is built from 17 residues. DNA of the CDR3: TGTGCCAGCAGCTCACAAAAGGGGCTCCTAACCCACAATGAGCAGTTCTTC. Its translation is CASSSQKGLLTHNEQFF.

This clone appeared once. V gene TRBV6-5 combines with J gene TRBJ1-6; TRBD1 matches at 10 bases. In germline, CDR1 is MNHEY, CDR2 SVGAGI. After removal of 6 bases from V and 7 bases from J, the junction contained 6 bases not matched to a gene. The CDR3 sequence is 15 residues long. The CDR3 DNA sequence: TGTGCCAGCAGGCAAGACAGGGGGCAGAATTCACCCCTCCACTTT. It encodes CASRQDRGQNSPLHF.

This clone was seen a handful of times. The chain couples TRBV4-1 to TRBJ2-1; 7 nucleotides align to TRBD1. The CDR3 loop spans 18 amino acids. J was trimmed by 6 bases and V by 6 bases; bases with no gene match: 20. CDR1 is MGHRA and CDR2 is YSYEKL in the germline V gene. The chain's CDR3 is CASRQYTGTAKLSNEQFF. Written as DNA, the CDR3 is TGCGCCAGCAGACAATATACCGGGACAGCTAAATTGAGCAATGAGCAGTTCTTC.

This clone appeared a few times. V and J are TRBV5-8 and TRBJ2-7; D perhaps matches TRBD1 (5 bases). The CDR3 has 11 amino acids. V lost 4 bases to trimming and J lost 10 bases, with 12 bases between them. Germline loops: CDR1 SGHTS, CDR2 YDEGEE. Here the CDR3 DNA reads TGTGCCAGCAGCCCCGACAGTTTTCAGTACTTC. This translates into CASSPDSFQYF.

J is TRBJ1-1 and V is TRBV20-1, with no clear D. Germline CDR1 DFQATT, CDR2 SNEGSKA (reference sequence). The CDR3 contains 11 residues. The CDR3 coding sequence is TGCAGCCCTAGGACGGACTATGAAGCTTTCTTT. Encoded protein: CSPRTDYEAFF.

The chain links TRBV4-1 to TRBJ2-5; 13 positions match TRBD2. Germline trimming cut 5 bases from V and 4 bases from J; bases unmatched to any gene: 13. The CDR3 runs to 18 residues. Looked up from germline, CDR1 is MGHRA and CDR2 is YSYEKL. CDR3 sequence: CASSTRLAGGRRAETQYF. CDR3 in DNA: TGCGCCAGCAGCACACGACTAGCGGGGGGTCGGAGGGCAGAGACCCAGTACTTC.

The rearrangement joins TRBV15 to TRBJ1-5; the D gene is possibly TRBD1 (5 bases). CDR1 is LNHNV, CDR2 YYDKDF, per germline (reference sequence). This CDR3 has 13 residues. Trimming shortened V by 3 bases and J by 9 bases, and 12 bases separated the two germline ends. The CDR3 region has the DNA TGTGCCACCAGCAGGGAACCAGGGATGCCCCAGCATTTT. Its protein is CATSREPGMPQHF.

This rearrangement joins TRBV5-6 to TRBJ2-7; 9 bases are a match to TRBD1. This CDR3 is 13 amino acids long. Trimming at V came to 4 bases and at J to 2 bases, leaving 1 base not matched to a gene. Germline V gene lookup returns CDR1 SGHDT and CDR2 YYEEEE. CDR3 sequence (DNA): TGTGCCAGCAGCAGGACAGGGGCCTACGAGCAGTACTTC. Its protein product is CASSRTGAYEQYF.

The chain is built from TRBV7-9 and TRBJ2-1; D is ambiguous. The CDR3 contains 14 residues. The germline CDR1 and CDR2 sequences are SEHNR and FQNEAQ (reference sequence). V was trimmed by 1 base and J by 3 bases, leaving 7 bases between them. The chain's CDR3 is CASSLDLLYNEQFF. In DNA form, the CDR3 reads TGTGCCAGCAGCTTAGACCTACTCTACAATGAGCAGTTCTTC.

This clone was seen repeatedly, ten times or more. The rearrangement joins TRBV6-6 to TRBJ1-2; perhaps TRBD1 as D (5 bases). The CDR3 is 14 amino acids. V was shortened by 6 bases and J by 5 bases, with 16 bases between the two germline ends. Germline assignment: CDR1 MNHNY and CDR2 SVGAGI (reference sequence). The CDR3 reads CASSPQGVRYGYTF. CDR3 coding DNA: TGTGCCAGCAGCCCACAAGGGGTACGTTATGGCTACACCTTC.

The chain couples TRBV5-1 to TRBJ2-1, with D tentatively TRBD1 (5 bases). V lost 6 bases and J 4 bases, leaving 14 bases between the germline ends. The CDR3 is 14 residues long. Looked up from germline, CDR1 is SGHRS and CDR2 is YFSETQ. CDR3: CASTELTAYNEQFF. The DNA for the CDR3 is TGCGCCAGCACCGAATTGACAGCTTACAATGAGCAGTTCTTC.

The V gene is TRBV29-1, the J gene TRBJ1-4, with D uncertain. The CDR3 length is 11 residues. Germline V gene data show CDR1 as SQVTM and CDR2 as ANQGSEA. V dropped 4 bases and J dropped 8 bases, with 8 bases sitting between them. The CDR3 protein is CSVGQREKLFF. The CDR3 bases are TGCAGCGTTGGGCAGAGGGAAAAACTGTTTTTT.

This clone has just one count. V is TRBV28 and J is TRBJ2-7; 9 bases agree with TRBD2. After removal of 6 bases from V and 2 bases from J, the junction contained 5 bases not matched to a gene. Germline V CDR1 and CDR2: MDHEN, SYDVKM. CDR3 length equals 14 residues. The CDR3 DNA sequence: TGTGCCAGCAGCCGACTAGCGGTTCCCTACGAGCAGTACTTC. Protein sequence: CASSRLAVPYEQYF.

The chain uses TRBV19 and TRBJ1-2, with D maybe TRBD1 (6 bases). Trimming shortened V by 2 bases and J by 0 bases, and 19 bases separated the two germline ends. This CDR3 has 18 amino acids. CDR1 and CDR2 (germline): LNHDA, SQIVND (reference sequence). The chain's CDR3 is CASSIRGGVTSANYGYTF. For the CDR3, the DNA is TGTGCCAGTAGTATAAGGGGGGGGGTTACCTCAGCTAACTATGGCTACACCTTC.